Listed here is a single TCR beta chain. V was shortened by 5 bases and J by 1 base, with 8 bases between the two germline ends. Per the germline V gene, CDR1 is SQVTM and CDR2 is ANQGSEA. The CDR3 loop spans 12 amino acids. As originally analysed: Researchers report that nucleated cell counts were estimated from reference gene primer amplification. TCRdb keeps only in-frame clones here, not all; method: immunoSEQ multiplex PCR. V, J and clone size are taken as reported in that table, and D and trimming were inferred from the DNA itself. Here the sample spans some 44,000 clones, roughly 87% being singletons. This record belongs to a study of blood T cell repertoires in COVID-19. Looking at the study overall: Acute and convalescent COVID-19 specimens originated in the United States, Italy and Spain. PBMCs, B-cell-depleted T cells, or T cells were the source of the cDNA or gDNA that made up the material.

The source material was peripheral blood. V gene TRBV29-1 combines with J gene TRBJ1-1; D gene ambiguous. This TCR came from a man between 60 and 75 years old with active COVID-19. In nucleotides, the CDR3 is TGCAGCGTTACAGAGGGGAACACTGAAGCTTTCTTT. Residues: CSVTEGNTEAFF.